This T cell receptor (beta chain) was sequenced during a study of T cell responses to AZD1222 COVID-19 vaccine. Measured with immunoSEQ multiplex PCR; TCRdb has only the in-frame clones, and not every one. This table holds about 140,000 clones, 92% found once. Worth noting for this clone: Its antigen is unidentified.

General observations from the study: Females outnumbered males among donors, who were mostly white British; clonal diversity was possibly underestimated. The study found vaccine-associated CD4 TCRs spanning spike, dominant at 160-218 and 743-854. None of the repertoires were sampled until the peak T cell response had passed.

The CDR3 spans 14 residues. Germline CDR1 reads SGHRS; CDR2 reads YFSETQ. V lost 4 bases and J 0 bases, leaving 8 bases between the germline ends. Here the sequenced sample was peripheral blood, taken on day 0 of AZD1222 vaccination. This receptor was obtained from an adult in good health. This chain joins TRBV5-1 and TRBJ1-3, with D unclear. The CDR3 nucleotides are TGCGCCAGCAGCCGCGGGAGCTCTGGAAACACCATATATTTT. Its translation is CASSRGSSGNTIYF.